A selection of T cell receptor beta chains follows, all from one sample in a study of blood T cell repertoires in COVID-19. Clones were read by immunoSEQ multiplex PCR, and TCRdb kept only the in-frame ones, dropping some. Among 250,000 or so clones, 70% to 90% were seen once, and the ten largest hold just under 6.5%. The sample comprised peripheral blood. Receptors originate from a woman aged 25 to 39 with COVID-19, enrolled during active disease. The CDR3 runs from the conserved cysteine through the conserved F or W.

V gene	CDR3 protein
TRBV28	CASSLSRVGSNSNQPQHF
TRBV2	CASIVRGGLYGYTF
TRBV3-1/TRBV3-2	CASRPLYANRPSTDTQYF
TRBV24-1	CATSDPGSSGSGGASSYNEQFF
TRBV29-1	CSVGGPETEAFF
TRBV28	CASNRPQGAAGEAFF
TRBV5-1	CASRLGLAGNTDTQYF
TRBV9	CASSVRGTGVPTDTQYF
TRBV28	CASSLLGRGTGGYTF
TRBV10-1	CASSESFRAGGPRSYNEQFF
TRBV5-1	CASSPTSLETQYF
TRBV6-5	CASSYRTDSTNEKLFF
TRBV12-3/TRBV12-4	CASSFGDYGYTF
TRBV19	CASSIGFGGDYGYTF
TRBV29-1	CSVEDHFYAGVNYNEQFF